This TCR beta chain was retrieved from a study of blood T cell repertoires in COVID-19 (dated by TCRdb to 2020 to 2021). Broadly, across the study: Collaborator samples came from the United States, Italy and Spain and covered acute and convalescent phases of COVID-19. The material from the prospective study consisted of cDNA or gDNA derived from T cells, B-cell-depleted T cells, or PBMCs. The dataset comprised deeply sampled blood TCRbeta repertoires from subjects exposed to, actively infected with, or recovered from COVID-19. The repertoires were released in a freely available public database intended as a resource for research on the immune response to SARS-CoV-2. Samples came from the ongoing ImmuneRACE study (first 160 participants) plus 1,254 subjects from 6 global collaborators. Nearly every sample came with metadata listing a de-identified subject ID, COVID-19 status, age in years and sex. Where available, HLA class I and class II types were obtained from metadata supplied by the sample provider rather than from assay-based typing.

The immunoSEQ Assay, a bias-controlled multiplex PCR, was used to amplify TCRbeta CDR3 regions from genomic DNA. As for how the authors treated the data: Within the assay, amplification of reference gene primers was used to estimate how many nucleated cells each sample contained. To quantify the absolute abundance of each unique TCRbeta CDR3 rearrangement, sequence reads were collapsed and filtered. For each sample, productive Simpson clonality was calculated by taking the square root of Simpson's diversity index across productive rearrangements. What TCRdb holds here is the immuneACCESS table cut down to in-frame rearrangements. Part of the clones is not present; checked against another copy, under half of the missing clones reflect an unresolved V gene, and the others are unexplained. That table furnishes V, J and clone size, whereas the DNA furnished D and trimming. In all, the sample holds roughly 60,000 clones, and approximately 86% of those were seen once. Jointly, the top ten make up roughly a tenth of the sample.

The collaborating institutions used their own protocols to collect whole blood in K2EDTA tubes. Collaborator samples were shipped for TCRbeta analysis as frozen whole blood, isolated PBMCs, or DNA extracted from either sample type. Here is what the overall study found, with its caveats: Clinical and demographic metadata were provided uncurated, with the amount varying by source and participant.

As concerns this clone: No cognate antigen has been identified for it. Base qualities are missing; no much larger clone stands one base away.

The TCR originated in a human donor with acute or convalescent COVID-19. The donor label of this sample is uncertain. The specimen was peripheral blood.

CDR3 loop: CATSMAGVGLYNEQFF. The DNA sequence is given as TGTGCCACCAGCATGGCGGGAGTGGGGTTATACAATGAGCAGTTCTTC. The rearranged chain carries TRBV15 and TRBJ2-1, with 7 junctional bases fitting TRBD2. Including the terminal cysteine and phenylalanine, the CDR3 comprises 16 residues. Kept here is only the CDR3 DNA, which spans 48 bases and is read in frame from base 1. Germline trimming amounts to 4 bases on V and 4 bases on J, with 10 as the count of junction bases outside the gene matches. Looking up the germline V gene (reference sequence) yields CDR1 LNHNV and CDR2 YYDKDF.